The sequence of this T cell receptor beta chain was determined in a study of blood T cells in healthy people across ages (dated by TCRdb to about 2015). For the study in its entirety: In model experiments, template switching captured about one uniquely barcoded TCR beta cDNA molecule for every two T cells. Using deep sequencing normalized with unique cDNA molecular identifiers, the study measured how TCR beta repertoire diversity changes with age. The donors were split into four age groups: young (average around 15 years), middle-aged (39), aged (roughly 68) and long-lived (roughly 80). Donors of different ages were randomly distributed across sequencing lanes to avoid experimental bias. For two donors (one aged 18 to 30 and one aged 80 or older), the study analyzed two additional independent replicas of 1 million unique cDNA reads from the same blood draw.

The roughly 39 donors, aged about 6 to 95 years, were systemically healthy Caucasian individuals from Russia. Roughly 10 milliliters of peripheral blood were drawn from each donor into EDTA-treated Vacutainer tubes. Ficoll-Paque density-gradient centrifugation was used to isolate PBMCs, with at least 6 million obtained per sample. Trizol reagent was used to extract total RNA from the PBMCs, yielding at least 5 micrograms per sample. For every donor, flow cytometry on a PBMC aliquot measured the percentage of naive CD45RAhigh/CD27high T cells. Measured from the cysteine to the phenylalanine, the CDR3 is 13 residues long. Only the CDR3 DNA is retained, 39 bases long and in frame from the first base. V is reduced by 3 bases and J by 7 bases, leaving a spacing of 9 bases between them. This clonotype has a handful of counts. Its antigen has not been determined. Base qualities are not recorded, but no much larger clone differs from it by a single base.

Library generation was performed with 5' RACE. The data were produced on an Illumina HiSeq 2500. A second PCR of 7 to 11 cycles was performed with a sample-barcoded 5' primer and a J-beta primer mix. A template-switch 5' adaptor carrying 12 random nucleotides introduced a unique molecular identifier onto each TCR beta cDNA molecule. Each sample yielded at least 3 million CDR3-containing paired-end reads. First-strand cDNA was synthesized from all RNA with the Mint cDNA synthesis kit, primed by a TRBC-specific oligonucleotide. After uracil-DNA glycosylase treatment, a first 18-cycle PCR used universal primers M1SS and BC2_uni_R on all cDNA. The source study handled its data this way. Normalization of each sample was performed by random selection of 1 million high-quality reads, each carrying a distinct molecular identifier. Reads sharing molecular identifiers were discarded rather than binned into consensus sequences. MiTCR, run with a Q25 quality threshold and the strictest error-elimination algorithm, handled CDR3 identification, clonotype clustering and error correction. A nonparametric unseen species model using Euler transformation provided a lower-bound estimate of total TCR beta diversity. Clones were called with MiXCR by TCRdb after fastp trimmed the public reads at Q25, and only in-frame beta chains were retained. Every entry covers one CDR3 protein and lists the most common genes and DNA from its rows. The V and J calls, along with clone size, are taken from TCRdb and not from the paper's own processing. This sample has more than 550,000 distinct CDR3 sequences in its table, and 22% of those were observed once. The ten largest clones represent about 22% of the sample.

What the study reported, not specific to this receptor: As age increased, observed TCR beta diversity per million T cells dropped in a roughly linear way, and a significant reduction was already evident by age around 41. Compared with the aged group, more naive CD4+ T cells, fewer expanded clones and increased TCR diversity were shown by the long-lived group, suggesting age selection. Observed TCR beta diversity correlated strongly with the percentage of naive T cells measured by flow cytometry. Because the CMV infection status of the donors was unknown, age-related changes in expanded clonotypes may potentially have been confounded. Since profiling was done on bulk unsorted PBMCs, naive and antigen-experienced compartments could not be conclusively compared. Estimates of total diversity from one million sequenced T cells were regarded as lower bounds and underestimates.

Sequenced input: blood. In this chain, TRBV12-3 or TRBV12-4 is recombined with TRBJ1-4; the D gene assignment is ambiguous. The source of this sequence is a man between 65 and 85 years old in good health. The CDR3 region has the sequence CASSFLDGEKLFF. The DNA sequence is given as TGTGCCAGCAGTTTCCTCGACGGTGAAAAACTGTTTTTT.